A single sample gave rise to the 9 T cell receptor beta chains below, sequenced in a study of coeliac disease (dated by TCRdb to between 2020 and 2023). What the study reported, not specific to this receptor: Compared with controls, active coeliac intraepithelial and lamina propria samples had TRB and TRG repertoires of lower clonality, which suggests that diverse T cells were recruited.

The antigens of these receptors remain unknown. Libraries came from the immunoSEQ multiplex PCR assay. This is the immuneACCESS table as TCRdb keeps it, with only in-frame sequences that have V and J called. A part of the clones is gone; compared with another copy, unresolved V genes explain less than half, and the rest is unexplained. Present in this sample are thousands of clones, about three fifths of which were seen just once. About 15% of the sample is held by the ten biggest clonotypes. The specimen was intraepithelial lymphocytes from the gut. In light of the paper, this sample's cell subset or site label describes: intraepithelial cell (IEC) fraction of small intestinal biopsy. The source of these receptors is a woman younger than 30 with active celiac disease.

This clone was seen a few times. CDR3 residues: CAISESNRGGGVSDTQYF. The CDR3 bases are TGTGCCATCAGTGAGTCGAATCGTGGCGGGGGGGTCTCAGATACGCAGTATTTT. J is TRBJ2-3 and V is TRBV10-3; 9 positions match TRBD2. The ends lost 0 bases at V and 4 bases at J; junction bases unmatched: 11. The CDR3 loop spans 18 amino acids. Germline V gene data show CDR1 as ENHRY and CDR2 as SYGVKD.

This clone was seen a single time. This rearrangement joins TRBV28 to TRBJ2-7; weak D call: TRBD1 (6 bases). CDR3 size: 14 residues. V gave up 3 bases and J gave up 2 bases, with 11 bases separating them. Germline CDR1 MDHEN, CDR2 SYDVKM. CDR3 nucleotides: TGTGCCAGCAGTTTCGCAGGGGACCCCTACGAGCAGTACTTC. The encoded protein is CASSFAGDPYEQYF.

This chain links TRBV7-3 with TRBJ2-3; D gene unclear. The CDR3 is 14 amino acids. V shed 6 bases and J shed 2 bases, with 12 bases lying between them. The germline gives CDR1 SGHTA, CDR2 FQGTGA. The CDR3 loop reads CASSQQPNTDTQYF. The CDR3 coding sequence is TGTGCCAGCAGTCAACAGCCCAACACAGATACGCAGTATTTT.

This sequence joins TRBV4-3 and TRBJ1-2; D unclear. With 5 bases removed from V and 4 bases from J, the gap between germline ends came to 23 bases. The CDR3 runs to 17 residues. Per the germline V gene, CDR1 is LGHNA and CDR2 is YSLEER. CDR3 coding DNA: TGCGCCAGCAGCGTGACTCTAAGACGTCGAAAGACCTATGGCTACACCTTC. Protein product: CASSVTLRRRKTYGYTF.

J is TRBJ1-2 and V is TRBV7-2; 10 nucleotides agree with TRBD1. Unmatched junction bases numbered 7, after V lost 3 bases and J lost 12 bases. This CDR3 contains 13 residues. The V gene's germline CDR1 is SGHTA and CDR2 FQGNSA. The CDR3 sequence: CASSFGQGVIHTF. DNA of the CDR3: TGTGCCAGCAGCTTCGGACAGGGGGTTATTCACACCTTC.

Here the CDR3 DNA reads TGTGCCAGTAGTATCCTAGCGGGGGGGCTCTCCTACAATGAGCAGTTCTTC. Translated, it gives CASSILAGGLSYNEQFF. The chain links TRBV19 to TRBJ2-1, with 12 positions matching TRBD2. This CDR3 region has 17 residues. Trimming cost V 3 bases and J 0 bases; bases outside gene matches: 3. Germline CDR1 LNHDA, CDR2 SQIVND (reference sequence).

This chain joins TRBV2 and TRBJ1-2, with TRBD1 matching over 7 bases. Germline lookup yields CDR1 SNHLY and CDR2 FYNNEI. Losses at the gene ends were 11 bases for V and 1 base for J; bases not matched to a gene: 10. The CDR3 length is 14 residues. The CDR3 nucleotides are TGTGCCGTCCGGGACAGACCCCTTAACTATGGCTACACCTTC. It specifies CAVRDRPLNYGYTF. Looking up the rest from reference TRBV2 and TRBJ1-2 gives the full variable domain: EPEVTQTPSHQVTQMGQEVILRCVPISNHLYFYWYRQILGQKVEFLVSFYNNEISEKSEIFDDQFSVERPDGSNFTLKIRSTKLEDSAMYFCAVRDRPLNYGYTFGSGTRLTVV.

V gene TRBV7-2 combines with J gene TRBJ2-2; D may be TRBD2 (5 bases). Germline loops: CDR1 SGHTA, CDR2 FQGNSA. The CDR3 contains 18 residues. Trimming took 5 bases from V and 1 from J, leaving 20 bases between them. The CDR3 protein is CASSPEVSRGWNTGELFF. CDR3 sequence (DNA): TGTGCCAGCAGCCCAGAGGTCTCACGAGGGTGGAACACCGGGGAGCTGTTTTTT.

The chain has TRBV19 and TRBJ2-5, with D hard to call. This CDR3 has 14 amino acids. With 3 bases removed from V and 2 bases from J, the gap between germline ends came to 10 bases. CDR1 LNHDA and CDR2 SQIVND come from the germline V gene (reference sequence). The CDR3 DNA reads TGTGCCAGTAGTATCAAGCTACTACAAGAGACCCAGTACTTC. Translated: CASSIKLLQETQYF. The whole variable domain, filled in from reference TRBV19 and TRBJ2-5, reads DGGITQSPKYLFRKEGQNVTLSCEQNLNHDAMYWYRQDPGQGLRLIYYSQIVNDFQKGDIAEGYSVSREKKESFPLTVTSAQKNPTAFYLCASSIKLLQETQYFGPGTRLLVL.